The next 30 T cell receptor beta chains were all read from a single sample in a study of Graves' ophthalmopathy and Graves' hyperthyroidism. TCR beta CDR3 regions were amplified from RNA transcripts. The workflow started with a first-round RT-PCR run with HTBI primers and then moved on to a second-round multiplex PCR. TCRdb itself ran the multiplex PCR reads through MiXCR, one entry per CDR3 protein. The sample comprises just over 600,000 distinct CDR3 sequences, over 20% of which are singletons, and more than 5.5% rests with the top ten. Material: peripheral blood. The receptors were sampled from a woman younger than 30 with stable Graves' hyperthyroidism. Some clones in this sample may be carry-over from other donors' samples.

This clonotype was seen a handful of times. The rearrangement joins TRBV19 to TRBJ1-5, with TRBD1 as a possible D gene (6 bases). Trimming stripped 3 bases from V and 0 bases from J, with 12 bases between. This CDR3 is 16 amino acids long. Germline CDR1 is LNHDA and CDR2 is SQIVND (reference sequence). CDR3 amino acids: CASSIQGQLSNQPQHF. The CDR3 coding sequence is TGTGCCAGTAGTATTCAAGGACAGCTTAGCAATCAGCCCCAGCATTTT.

This clonotype was picked up many times. The chain is built from TRBV6-1 and TRBJ1-1; 7 bases map to TRBD1. V gave up 4 bases and J gave up 6 bases; unmatched junction bases: 8. The CDR3 contains 14 residues. CDR1 is MNHNS, CDR2 SASEGT, per germline. CDR3 sequence: CASSAAGGFSEAFF. The CDR3 DNA sequence: TGTGCCAGCAGTGCGGCAGGGGGGTTCTCTGAAGCTTTCTTT.

CDR3 amino acids: CASTLGTGGGYGYTF. CDR3 in DNA: TGTGCCAGCACCTTGGGGACGGGTGGGGGCTATGGCTACACCTTC. The chain employs TRBV12-3 or TRBV12-4 and TRBJ1-2; possible D gene TRBD1, 5 bases. The germline V and J ends were trimmed by 7 bases and 4 bases, with 19 bases remaining between them. The CDR3 is 15 residues long.

This chain links TRBV15 with TRBJ2-7; the match to TRBD1 covers 9 bases. The CDR3 is made up of 15 amino acids. Germline V gene lookup returns CDR1 LNHNV and CDR2 YYDKDF (reference sequence). The ends lost 3 bases at V and 5 bases at J; junction bases unmatched: 8. CDR3 in amino acids: CATSSSPDRGHEQYF. The CDR3 region has the DNA TGTGCCACCAGCAGTTCCCCGGACAGGGGCCACGAGCAGTACTTC.

This clonotype was seen only a few times. This chain joins TRBV6-1 and TRBJ2-2; the D is unclear. This CDR3 spans 12 amino acids. The V end lost 3 bases, the J end lost 6 bases, and 5 bases lay between the germline ends. The germline V gene has CDR1 MNHNS and CDR2 SASEGT. The CDR3 DNA reads as TGTGCCAGCAGTGATGGGTCCGGGGAGCTGTTTTTT. It specifies CASSDGSGELFF.

The chain is built from TRBV24-1 and TRBJ2-5; D is undetermined. The CDR3 sequence is 14 residues long. Germline V CDR1 and CDR2: KGHDR, SFDVKD. V was pared by 3 bases and J by 5 bases, with 12 bases between. CDR3 nucleotide sequence: TGTGCCACCAGTGATGTCGGAATGGGGGAGACCCAGTACTTC. Protein: CATSDVGMGETQYF.

There are a few counts of this clonotype. The V and J genes are TRBV2 and TRBJ2-7, with TRBD2 as a possible D gene (5 bases). Germline V lookup: CDR1 SNHLY, CDR2 FYNNEI. This CDR3 contains 15 residues. V was shortened by 0 bases and J by 6 bases, with 15 bases between the two germline ends. The CDR3 reads CASSEALDSRAEQYF. DNA of the CDR3: TGTGCCAGCAGTGAAGCGCTGGACTCCCGAGCCGAGCAGTACTTC.

This clonotype was observed once. The V and J genes are TRBV6-4 and TRBJ1-5; D is ambiguous. Trimming took 2 bases from V and 6 from J, leaving 20 bases between them. Germline V CDR1 and CDR2: MRHNA, SNTAGT. The CDR3 has 17 residues. CDR3: CASSDRTVGRAGQPQHF. The CDR3 nucleotides are TGTGCCAGCAGTGACCGAACGGTTGGTAGAGCGGGTCAGCCCCAGCATTTT.

At least ten counts were recorded for this clonotype. This sequence joins TRBV12-3 or TRBV12-4 and TRBJ1-5; 8 bases agree with TRBD1. J gave up 7 bases and V 6 bases, and 8 bases lay outside the gene matches. This CDR3 region has 14 residues. The DNA of the CDR3 is TGTGCCAGCAGCGGGGACAGGCAAGGGCAGCCCCAGCATTTT. It encodes CASSGDRQGQPQHF.

The rearrangement joins TRBV30 to TRBJ2-5; 8 bases agree with TRBD1. V was clipped by 3 bases and J by 4 bases; unmatched bases: 1. This CDR3 region has 12 residues. CDR1 and CDR2 from the germline V gene are GTSNPN and SVGIG (reference sequence). CDR3 DNA: TGTGCCTGGAGAACAGGGGGAGAGACCCAGTACTTC. Residues: CAWRTGGETQYF.

Remarks on this clonotype: A read error is possible here, since a much larger clone lies one base away. The V gene is TRBV20-1, the J gene TRBJ1-6; D is uncertain. Germline lookup yields CDR1 DFQATT and CDR2 SNEGSKA (reference sequence). This CDR3 spans 11 amino acids. V shed 3 bases and J shed 7 bases, with 4 bases lying between them. The CDR3 region is CSASENSPLHF. The CDR3 region has the DNA TGCAGTGCTAGTGAGAATTCACCCCTCCACTTT.

This clonotype was found many times. The rearrangement joins TRBV30 to TRBJ1-1; D is perhaps TRBD1 (6 bases). Trimming removed 1 base from V and 4 bases from J, with 10 bases in between. The CDR3 loop spans 13 amino acids. Germline V gene lookup returns CDR1 GTSNPN and CDR2 SVGIG (reference sequence). DNA of the CDR3: TGTGCCTGGAGTGGATCCAGGGGCACTGAAGCTTTCTTT. Protein: CAWSGSRGTEAFF.

A few counts support this clonotype. This rearrangement joins TRBV27 to TRBJ1-1, with a weak D call TRBD1 (5 bases). Germline values: CDR1 MNHEY, CDR2 SMNVEV (reference sequence). Trimming shortened V by 8 bases and J by 8 bases, and 15 bases separated the two germline ends. The CDR3 has 12 residues. The CDR3 DNA reads TGTGCCAGCCGTGAGGGGATGGCGGAAGCTTTCTTT. Its protein product is CASREGMAEAFF.

This clonotype came up many times. The genes are TRBV29-1 and TRBJ1-1; 7 nucleotides align to TRBD1. CDR3 length equals 11 residues. Unmatched junction bases numbered 0, after V lost 3 bases and J lost 5 bases. CDR1 is SQVTM and CDR2 is ANQGSEA in the germline V gene. CDR3 amino acids: CSVDRGTEAFF. Written as DNA, the CDR3 is TGCAGCGTTGACAGGGGGACTGAAGCTTTCTTT.

The table lists this clonotype with many counts. The J gene is TRBJ1-1, the V gene TRBV6-1; maybe TRBD1 (6 bases). CDR3 length equals 14 residues. CDR1 is MNHNS, CDR2 SASEGT, per germline. The ends were cut back, 8 bases at V and 3 bases at J, with 16 bases in the middle. Here the CDR3 reads CASSFRGGYTEAFF. The CDR3 region has the DNA TGTGCCAGCTCCTTCCGAGGGGGGTACACTGAAGCTTTCTTT.

This clonotype was counted ten times or more. The chain couples TRBV6-5 to TRBJ1-1; 7 bases are a match to TRBD1. This CDR3 region has 15 residues. Germline loops: CDR1 MNHEY, CDR2 SVGAGI. V was clipped by 2 bases and J by 1 base; unmatched bases: 4. The CDR3 protein is CASSYPAGGNTEAFF. The CDR3 DNA reads as TGTGCCAGCAGTTACCCGGCAGGGGGGAACACTGAAGCTTTCTTT.

The genes are TRBV5-6 and TRBJ1-2, with 12 bases aligning to TRBD1. The CDR3 has 15 amino acids. Per the germline V gene, CDR1 is SGHDT and CDR2 is YYEEEE. After removal of 5 bases from V and 4 bases from J, the junction contained 6 bases not matched to a gene. CDR3 amino acids: CASSRDRGQGYGYTF. The CDR3 coding sequence is TGTGCCAGCAGTCGGGACAGGGGGCAAGGCTATGGCTACACCTTC.

This clonotype was observed at least ten times. The chain combines TRBV20-1 with TRBJ1-1; D unclear. The germline CDR1 and CDR2 sequences are DFQATT and SNEGSKA (reference sequence). Trimming took 3 bases from V and 4 from J, leaving 21 bases between them. The CDR3 length is 16 residues. The CDR3 region has the DNA TGCAGTGCTAGGACCCTGAGACCGCCCGGGAGCACTGAAGCTTTCTTT. Its protein is CSARTLRPPGSTEAFF.

This clonotype was observed many times. The chain joins TRBV11-3 to TRBJ2-5; 9 positions match TRBD2. The CDR3 length is 14 residues. The V gene's germline CDR1 is SGHNT and CDR2 YENEEA. Germline trimming cut 0 bases from V and 7 bases from J; bases unmatched to any gene: 3. In nucleotides, the CDR3 is TGTGCCAGCAGCTTAGATGGGCGGGAGGGGACCCAGTACTTC. It yields the protein CASSLDGREGTQYF.

The chain recombines TRBV6-1 with TRBJ1-1; no reliable D call. The CDR3 consists of 12 residues. CDR1 is MNHNS, CDR2 SASEGT, per germline. Trimming pared 3 bases from V and 7 bases from J, leaving 9 bases between. Written as DNA, the CDR3 is TGTGCCAGCAGTGAGGTATTCCGTGAAGCTTTCTTT. This sequence encodes CASSEVFREAFF.

This clonotype was counted many times. The gene calls are TRBV9 and TRBJ2-7, with D possibly being TRBD1 or TRBD2 (5 bases each). CDR3 length equals 15 residues. From germline, CDR1 is SGDLS and CDR2 YYNGEE. The V gene lost 2 bases and the J gene lost 4 bases, with 16 bases spanning the gap. CDR3 loop: CASSVGADNPYEQYF. As DNA, the CDR3 is TGTGCCAGCAGCGTCGGGGCAGATAATCCATACGAGCAGTACTTC.

This clonotype appeared many times. V is TRBV5-1 and J is TRBJ1-1; tentative D call: TRBD1 (5 bases). Trimming pared 3 bases from V and 1 base from J, leaving 10 bases between. This CDR3 contains 14 residues. CDR1 is SGHRS and CDR2 is YFSETQ in the germline V gene. The CDR3, as DNA: TGCGCCAGCAGCTCACAGGTTACGAACACTGAAGCTTTCTTT. It encodes CASSSQVTNTEAFF.

This clonotype was recorded many times. This chain links TRBV28 with TRBJ1-2; TRBD1 might be the D (5 bases). The CDR3 covers 13 residues. CDR1 is MDHEN, CDR2 SYDVKM, per germline. V was pared by 7 bases and J by 4 bases, with 13 bases between. CDR3 region: CASKRGGIYGYTF. CDR3 DNA sequence: TGTGCCAGCAAGAGGGGCGGGATCTATGGCTACACCTTC.

This clonotype was seen at least ten times. The V and J genes are TRBV12-3 or TRBV12-4 and TRBJ1-6, with D possibly TRBD1 on 5 matching bases. The CDR3 has 14 amino acids. V was cut by 5 bases and J by 4 bases, with 9 bases left in between. As DNA, the CDR3 is TGTGCCAGCAGTACCTCAGGGTATAATTCACCCCTCCACTTT. Residues: CASSTSGYNSPLHF.

V is TRBV3-1 and J is TRBJ1-5; TRBD1 matches 9 bases. The CDR3 runs to 14 residues. Germline loops: CDR1 LGHDT, CDR2 YNNKEL (reference sequence). V shed 3 bases and J 8 bases; nucleotides not matched to a gene: 5. CDR3 coding DNA: TGTGCCAGCAGCCAGAAGACAGGGGGGAAGCCCCAGCATTTT. Translated: CASSQKTGGKPQHF. The full variable domain, with the rest looked up from reference TRBV3-1 and TRBJ1-5, is DTAVSQTPKYLVTQMGNDKSIKCEQNLGHDTMYWYKQDSKKFLKIMFSYNNKELIINETVPNRFSPKSPDKAHLNLHINSLELGDSAVYFCASSQKTGGKPQHFGDGTRLSIL.

The chain has TRBV28 and TRBJ1-2; possibly TRBD1 for D (5 bases). The ends were cut back, 7 bases at V and 2 bases at J, with 14 bases in the middle. Per the germline V gene, CDR1 is MDHEN and CDR2 is SYDVKM. The CDR3 is made up of 14 amino acids. In DNA, the CDR3 is TGTGCCAGCAATTCCGGGACGGCCAACTATGGCTACACCTTC. Protein: CASNSGTANYGYTF.

In the case of this clonotype: A much more abundant neighbour one base away suggests this may be a read error. The J gene is TRBJ1-2, the V gene TRBV11-2; 9 nucleotides agree with TRBD1. The length of the CDR3 is 13 residues. The junction had 5 bases not matched to a gene; V was cut back by 4 bases and J by 8 bases. Looked up from germline, CDR1 is SGHAT and CDR2 is FQNNGV. The CDR3 sequence is CASSSDRGVGYTF. CDR3 bases: TGTGCCAGCAGCTCGGACAGGGGAGTGGGCTACACCTTC.

This clonotype came up a few times. This chain links TRBV6-1 with TRBJ1-5; D is unresolved. V was cut by 6 bases and J by 2 bases, with 17 bases left in between. The CDR3 spans 16 residues. Per the germline V gene, CDR1 is MNHNS and CDR2 is SASEGT. CDR3: CASRGNGGLGNQPQHF. CDR3 nucleotides: TGTGCCAGCAGGGGAAATGGAGGCCTCGGCAATCAGCCCCAGCATTTT.

The sample holds many counts of this clonotype. The chain is built from TRBV27 and TRBJ1-1; D unresolved. The germline V and J ends were trimmed by 2 bases and 6 bases, with 10 bases remaining between them. The CDR3 covers 13 residues. CDR1 is MNHEY, CDR2 SMNVEV, per germline (reference sequence). CDR3 DNA: TGTGCCAGCAGTTTAAGGAGGGAGTCTGAAGCTTTCTTT. Its protein product is CASSLRRESEAFF.

This clonotype was seen more than once but under ten times. The rearrangement uses TRBV6-1 and TRBJ2-5, with D tentatively TRBD1 (5 bases). The CDR3 spans 16 residues. Trimming removed 5 bases from V and 1 base from J, with 17 bases in between. Looked up from germline, CDR1 is MNHNS and CDR2 is SASEGT. The CDR3 reads CASSPLPDSTQETQYF. The CDR3 nucleotides are TGTGCCAGCAGTCCCCTCCCTGACAGTACCCAAGAGACCCAGTACTTC.